This T cell receptor (beta chain) was retrieved from a study of identifying expanded T cells in peripheral blood (dated by TCRdb to the late 2010s). About the study as a whole: Technical replicates were generated by sequencing separate aliquots of the same genomic DNA pool, with four replicates compared pairwise. Study-level results and caveats: The beta-binomial model significantly reduced the number of clones called differentially abundant and the false-positive rate across all healthy-donor time intervals. Across all healthy donors, variance in clone template counts between approximately 2-week samples was found to increase significantly with total template count. About 1.1 differentially abundant clones were flagged by the binomial model between technical replicates, whereas about 16 and 19 were flagged over approximately two weeks and four weeks, respectively. The authors expected biological variance in healthy repertoires might increase further over much longer intervals such as months to years.

Points on this clone: There is no known antigen for this receptor. No much larger clone exists at a distance of one base, and base qualities are not known.

V drops 6 bases and J drops 2 bases, leaving 17 bases in between. The germline V gene provides CDR1 KGHSH and CDR2 LQKENI. The CDR3 covers 15 residues, taking in both the cysteine and the phenylalanine. The retained sequence is limited to the CDR3, 45 bases, with the frame set at the first base. TCRbeta CDR3 regions were profiled by bias-controlled multiplex PCR amplification of genomic DNA with the immunoSEQ Assay. Per the original workflow: The absolute abundance of each unique TCRbeta CDR3 region was quantified after sequences were collapsed and filtered. Differential abundance was tested with a binomial (Fisher-equivalent) model and with a beta-binomial model adding time-dependent variance fitted from healthy donors. Clones with fewer than 5 combined templates were removed, and differential abundance was called for clones with a Benjamini-Hochberg FDR below 0.01. Beta-binomial variance was modeled as a function of total template count across the two samples using the form v = (b*log(k)+a)^2. Drawn from immuneACCESS, this table holds only the in-frame rearrangements with V and J called that TCRdb kept. Clones are partly lost; checked studies trace under half to an unresolved V gene and leave the rest unexplained. V and J calls and clone size are as listed in that table; D and trimming were resolved from the DNA. For this sample the table gives about 52,000 clones, of which 82% were detected only once. Of the sample, around 13% is held by the ten largest clones.

During the collection period, no immune events, such as infections, were documented for the healthy donors. Blood repertoires from healthy donors were used as a training cohort for calibrating time-dependent variance in a beta-binomial model of differential abundance of T-cell clones. There were roughly 10 healthy donors in the training cohort, of whom 3 were female and 7 were male. An age range of roughly 29 to 64 years, with an average of approximately 43 years, was recorded for the donors. Whole blood, obtained from a commercial supplier, was collected from each healthy donor at three time points spaced approximately two weeks apart. For immunosequencing, genomic DNA was extracted from unsorted whole blood.

This receptor chain uses TRBV18 and TRBJ2-7, with the D call tentatively TRBD1 or TRBD2, each fitting 6 bases. The sequence came from a person aged 18 to 70 in good health. The sequenced sample was blood. The CDR3 reads as follows: CASSRGPESAYEQYF. The DNA reads as follows: TGTGCCAGCTCCCGGGGGCCCGAGTCGGCCTACGAGCAGTACTTC.